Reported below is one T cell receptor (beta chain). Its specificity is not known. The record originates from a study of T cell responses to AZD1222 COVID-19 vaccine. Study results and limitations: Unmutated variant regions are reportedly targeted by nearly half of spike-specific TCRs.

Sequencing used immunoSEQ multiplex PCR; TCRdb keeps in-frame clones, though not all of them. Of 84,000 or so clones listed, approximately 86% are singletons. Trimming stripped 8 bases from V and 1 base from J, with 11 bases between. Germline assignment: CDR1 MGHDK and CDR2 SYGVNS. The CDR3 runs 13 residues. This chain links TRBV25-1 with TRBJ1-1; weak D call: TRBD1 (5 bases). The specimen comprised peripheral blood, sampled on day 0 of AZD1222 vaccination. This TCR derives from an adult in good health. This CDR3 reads CASRWDENTEAFF. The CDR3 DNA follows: TGTGCCAGCCGATGGGACGAGAACACTGAAGCTTTCTTT.